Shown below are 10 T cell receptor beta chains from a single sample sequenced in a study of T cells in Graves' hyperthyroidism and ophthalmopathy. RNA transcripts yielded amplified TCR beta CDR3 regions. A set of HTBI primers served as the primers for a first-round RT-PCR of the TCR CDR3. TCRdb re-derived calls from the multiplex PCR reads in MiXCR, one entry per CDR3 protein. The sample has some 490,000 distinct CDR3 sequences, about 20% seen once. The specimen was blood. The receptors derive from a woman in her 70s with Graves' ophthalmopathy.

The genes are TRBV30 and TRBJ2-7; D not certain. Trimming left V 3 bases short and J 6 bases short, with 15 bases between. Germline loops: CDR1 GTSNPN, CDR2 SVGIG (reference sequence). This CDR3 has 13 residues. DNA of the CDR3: TGTGCCTGGAGCCCAGCCGGATGGTTCGAGCAGTACTTC. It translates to CAWSPAGWFEQYF.

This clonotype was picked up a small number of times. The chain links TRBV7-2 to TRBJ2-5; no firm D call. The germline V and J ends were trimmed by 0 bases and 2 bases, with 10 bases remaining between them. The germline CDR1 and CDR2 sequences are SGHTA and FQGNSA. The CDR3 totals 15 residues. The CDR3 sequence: CASSLAQIKQETQYF. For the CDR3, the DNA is TGTGCCAGCAGCTTAGCTCAGATAAAACAAGAGACCCAGTACTTC.

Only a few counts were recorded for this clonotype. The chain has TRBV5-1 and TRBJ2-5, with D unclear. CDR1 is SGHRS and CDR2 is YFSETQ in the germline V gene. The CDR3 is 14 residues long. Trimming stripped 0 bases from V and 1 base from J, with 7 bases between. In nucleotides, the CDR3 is TGCGCCAGCAGCTTGGCTCGGTTCCAAGAGACCCAGTACTTC. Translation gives CASSLARFQETQYF.

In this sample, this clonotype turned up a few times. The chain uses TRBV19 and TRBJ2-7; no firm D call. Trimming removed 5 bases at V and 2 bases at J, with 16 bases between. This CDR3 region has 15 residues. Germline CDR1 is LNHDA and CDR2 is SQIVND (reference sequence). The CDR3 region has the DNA TGTGCCAGTAGTCCTCGCGGTGGGGTCACCTACGAGCAGTACTTC. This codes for CASSPRGGVTYEQYF.

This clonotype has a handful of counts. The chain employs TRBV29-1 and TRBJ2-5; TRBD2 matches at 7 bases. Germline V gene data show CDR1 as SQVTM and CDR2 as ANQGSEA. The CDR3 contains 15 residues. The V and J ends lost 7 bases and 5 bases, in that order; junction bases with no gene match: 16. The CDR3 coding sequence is TGCAGCGGAGGGAGGGCCGGGGGTCGGTTGGAGACCCAGTACTTC. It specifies CSGGRAGGRLETQYF.

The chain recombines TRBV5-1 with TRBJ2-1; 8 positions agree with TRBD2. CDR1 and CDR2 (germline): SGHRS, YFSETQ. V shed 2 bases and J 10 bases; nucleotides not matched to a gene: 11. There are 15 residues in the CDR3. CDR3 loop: CASSFSGAGGAEQFF. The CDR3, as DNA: TGCGCCAGCAGCTTCTCCGGCGCGGGAGGTGCGGAGCAGTTCTTC.

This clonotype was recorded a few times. In DNA form, the CDR3 reads TGCGCCAGCGAAGAACCCAGGGTCAGCTCCTACGAGCAGTACTTC. Translated: CASEEPRVSSYEQYF. The gene calls are TRBV10-1 and TRBJ2-7, with D tentatively TRBD1 (5 bases). CDR1 and CDR2 from the germline V gene are WNHNN and SYGVQD (reference sequence). Between the trimmed V and J ends, which lost 8 bases and 0 bases, there was a span of 17 bases. The CDR3 spans 15 residues.

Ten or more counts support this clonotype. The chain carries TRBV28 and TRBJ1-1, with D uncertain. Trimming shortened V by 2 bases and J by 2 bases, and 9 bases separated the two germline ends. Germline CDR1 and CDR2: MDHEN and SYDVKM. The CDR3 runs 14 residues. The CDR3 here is CASSLPLHNTEAFF. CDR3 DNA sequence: TGTGCCAGCAGTTTACCCCTTCATAACACTGAAGCTTTCTTT.

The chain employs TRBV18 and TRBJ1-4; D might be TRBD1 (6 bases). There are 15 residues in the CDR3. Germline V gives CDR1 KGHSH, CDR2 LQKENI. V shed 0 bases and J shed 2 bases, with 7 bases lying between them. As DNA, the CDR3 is TGTGCCAGCTCACCACCGAGGGGGACTAATGAAAAACTGTTTTTT. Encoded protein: CASSPPRGTNEKLFF. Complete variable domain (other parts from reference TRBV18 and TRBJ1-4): NAGVMQNPRHLVRRRGQEARLRCSPMKGHSHVYWYRQLPEEGLKFMVYLQKENIIDESGMPKERFSAEFPKEGPSILRIQQVVRGDSAAYFCASSPPRGTNEKLFFGSGTQLSVL.

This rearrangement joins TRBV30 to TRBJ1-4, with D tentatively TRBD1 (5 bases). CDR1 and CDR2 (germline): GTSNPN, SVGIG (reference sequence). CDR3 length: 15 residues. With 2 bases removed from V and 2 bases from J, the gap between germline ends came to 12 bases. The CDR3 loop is CAWSTGTVTNEKLFF. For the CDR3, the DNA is TGTGCCTGGAGTACGGGGACGGTGACTAATGAAAAACTGTTTTTT.